These 18 T cell receptor beta chains were all obtained from the same sample, sequenced in a study of spatial heterogeneity in lung cancer. As for time point: sample taken at primary tumor resection. These receptors' antigens are unknown. Using its own MiXCR run on the 5' RACE reads, TCRdb lists one record per CDR3 protein. In the table there are around 15,000 distinct CDR3 sequences, around 7.1% of which are singletons. Study conclusions and caveats: The study found that expanded intratumoral alpha and beta TCR counts tracked tumor mutation counts.

Sequencing used lung tumor tissue, obtained at surgery. The origin of the receptors is a female donor with early-stage non-small cell lung cancer.

Concerning this clonotype: Within a library made for alpha chains, this beta chain is off target, and its count is uninformative. The V gene is TRBV6-1, the J gene TRBJ1-2; no reliable D call. The V gene's germline CDR1 is MNHNS and CDR2 SASEGT. Trimming took off 2 bases at V and 6 bases at J, with 7 bases between the two ends. The CDR3 totals 12 residues. The CDR3 nucleotides are TGTGCCAGCAGTGAAATAGGAGATGGCTACACCTTC. Its translation is CASSEIGDGYTF.

This clonotype was seen repeatedly, ten times or more. Since it is a stray read in a library aimed at alpha chains, this beta chain has a size that is not meaningful. The chain couples TRBV12-3 or TRBV12-4 to TRBJ2-5; D is tentatively TRBD1 or TRBD2 (6 bases each). Between the trimmed V and J ends, which lost 2 bases and 5 bases, there was a span of 9 bases. The CDR3 covers 13 residues. The CDR3 here is CASSLLGGETQYF. The CDR3 DNA reads as TGTGCCAGCAGTTTACTCGGGGGCGAGACCCAGTACTTC.

There are many counts of this clonotype. This beta chain is an unintended read in a library built for alpha chains; its size means little. The chain is built from TRBV5-1 and TRBJ2-7; D unresolved. The CDR3 consists of 15 residues. The germline V gene encodes CDR1 SGHRS and CDR2 YFSETQ. Trimming shortened V by 4 bases and J by 1 base, and 15 bases separated the two germline ends. As DNA, the CDR3 is TGCGCCAGCAGCCCTGTCTCCACTCGATCCTACGAGCAGTACTTC. This translates into CASSPVSTRSYEQYF.

This clonotype was seen ten or more times. This beta chain came through as a stray read in a library set up for alpha chains, and its size says little. The chain employs TRBV6-1 and TRBJ2-7; D might be TRBD1 or TRBD2, each matching 5 bases. Germline V gene data show CDR1 as MNHNS and CDR2 as SASEGT. The CDR3 covers 14 residues. V shed 7 bases and J shed 8 bases, with 21 bases lying between them. The CDR3 coding sequence is TGTGCCAGCACCGCGGACGGGACGGAGAGAAAGCAGTACTTC. Amino acids: CASTADGTERKQYF.

This clonotype has a count of ten or more. This beta chain lies outside the target of a library built for alpha chains; its clone size means little. V gene TRBV3-1 combines with J gene TRBJ1-1, with TRBD1 as a possible D gene (6 bases). CDR1 is LGHDT and CDR2 is YNNKEL in the germline V gene (reference sequence). Trimming shortened V by 2 bases and J by 4 bases, and 14 bases separated the two germline ends. CDR3 length: 15 amino acids. The CDR3 region is CASSQKGGGGTEAFF. DNA of the CDR3: TGTGCCAGCAGCCAAAAGGGGGGGGGCGGCACTGAAGCTTTCTTT. Variable domain in full (rest from reference TRBV3-1 and TRBJ1-1): DTAVSQTPKYLVTQMGNDKSIKCEQNLGHDTMYWYKQDSKKFLKIMFSYNNKELIINETVPNRFSPKSPDKAHLNLHINSLELGDSAVYFCASSQKGGGGTEAFFGQGTRLTVV.

This clonotype has ten or more counts. Compared with germline, one end of the junction differs, possibly owing to a read error. Because the library targeted alpha chains, this beta chain is an off-target read whose size means little. The chain links TRBV5-1 to TRBJ2-1; D ambiguous. CDR1 is SGHRS, CDR2 YFSETQ, per germline. There are 12 residues in the CDR3. CDR3 region: CASSPSNNEQFF. The CDR3 DNA follows: TGCGCCAGCAGCCCCTCCAACAATGAGCAGTTCTTC.

This clonotype was picked up many times. Since it is a stray read in a library aimed at alpha chains, this beta chain has a size that is not meaningful. The rearrangement joins TRBV18 to TRBJ2-7; perhaps TRBD2 as D (6 bases). The CDR3 length is 14 residues. The V gene lost 4 bases and the J gene lost 0 bases, with 10 bases spanning the gap. Germline CDR1 is KGHSH and CDR2 is LQKENI. For the CDR3, the DNA is TGTGCCAGCTCACAGGAGGGAAGCTCCTACGAGCAGTACTTC. Its protein product is CASSQEGSSYEQYF.

This clonotype has only a few counts. For a library built for alpha chains, this beta chain is a stray read; little rests on its size. The chain employs TRBV18 and TRBJ2-1; TRBD2 matches 10 bases. Germline loops: CDR1 KGHSH, CDR2 LQKENI. The CDR3 is 14 residues long. V was clipped by 1 base and J by 6 bases; unmatched bases: 0. The CDR3 coding sequence is TGTGCCAGCTCACCACTAGCGGGGGGCAATGAGCAGTTCTTC. Translating gives CASSPLAGGNEQFF.

In the case of this clonotype: For a library built for alpha chains, this beta chain is a stray read; little rests on its size. This chain joins TRBV5-4 and TRBJ2-7, with D uncertain. Looked up from germline, CDR1 is SGHNT and CDR2 is YYREEE (reference sequence). V was trimmed by 0 bases and J by 4 bases, leaving 8 bases between them. This CDR3 has 13 amino acids. CDR3 coding DNA: TGTGCCAGCAGCTTGGGAAGCCGTTACGAGCAGTACTTC. It specifies CASSLGSRYEQYF. Using reference TRBV5-4 and TRBJ2-7 for the parts outside the CDR3, the full variable domain is ETGVTQSPTHLIKTRGQQVTLRCSSQSGHNTVSWYQQALGQGPQFIFQYYREEENGRGNFPPRFSGLQFPNYSSELNVNALELDDSALYLCASSLGSRYEQYFGPGTRLTVT.

By frequency in the sample, this clonotype is medium-sized. Since it is a stray read in a library aimed at alpha chains, this beta chain has a size that is not meaningful. The chain combines TRBV5-6 with TRBJ2-5, with TRBD1 matching 8 bases. The CDR3 is 16 amino acids. V was pared by 2 bases and J by 5 bases, with 11 bases of the junction left unmatched. Per germline, CDR1 SGHDT and CDR2 YYEEEE. CDR3 coding DNA: TGTGCCAGCAGCTTAAGACAGGGGAAGGGCCTTGAGACCCAGTACTTC. Translating it yields CASSLRQGKGLETQYF.

Ten or more counts support this clonotype. This beta chain lies outside the target of a library built for alpha chains; its clone size means little. The chain uses TRBV5-1 and TRBJ2-3; tentatively, D is TRBD2 (5 bases). V lost 7 bases to trimming and J lost 0 bases, with 15 bases between them. The CDR3 covers 15 residues. CDR1 is SGHRS, CDR2 YFSETQ, per germline. The CDR3 here is CASQTGWSSTDTQYF. CDR3 DNA sequence: TGCGCCAGCCAAACGGGGTGGTCTAGCACAGATACGCAGTATTTT.

At least ten counts were recorded for this clonotype. The library was built for alpha chains, so this beta chain is an off-target read and its size means little. The gene calls are TRBV9 and TRBJ2-3; 10 nucleotides align to TRBD2. This CDR3 region has 17 residues. J lost 0 bases, V lost 5 bases, and 9 bases had no gene match. The germline V gene encodes CDR1 SGDLS and CDR2 YYNGEE. CDR3 in amino acids: CASSYESAGGSTDTQYF. As DNA, the CDR3 is TGTGCCAGCAGTTATGAGTCAGCGGGGGGGAGCACAGATACGCAGTATTTT.

Turning to this clonotype: Since it is a stray read in a library aimed at alpha chains, this beta chain has a size that is not meaningful. The V and J genes are TRBV28 and TRBJ1-5; D is ambiguous. Germline V gene sequence: CDR1 MDHEN, CDR2 SYDVKM. CDR3 size: 12 residues. Between the trimmed V and J ends, which lost 3 bases and 3 bases, there was a span of 3 bases. CDR3 residues: CASSFYNQPQHF. The CDR3 bases are TGTGCCAGCAGTTTTTACAATCAGCCCCAGCATTTT. Supplemented by reference TRBV28 and TRBJ1-5, the full variable domain reads DVKVTQSSRYLVKRTGEKVFLECVQDMDHENMFWYRQDPGLGLRLIYFSYDVKMKEKGDIPEGYSVSREKKERFSLILESASTNQTSMYLCASSFYNQPQHFGDGTRLSIL.

This clonotype was counted a few times. For a library built for alpha chains, this beta chain is a stray read; little rests on its size. This chain uses TRBV4-2 with TRBJ1-1; D is unresolved. V was pared by 3 bases and J by 3 bases, with 5 bases between. This CDR3 has 12 residues. Per the germline V gene, CDR1 is LGHNA and CDR2 is YNFKEQ. The DNA for the CDR3 is TGTGCCAGCAGCCACCTGGACACTGAAGCTTTCTTT. This translates into CASSHLDTEAFF.

This clonotype was picked up many times. This beta chain came through as a stray read in a library set up for alpha chains, and its size says little. The V gene is TRBV28, the J gene TRBJ1-4; 9 bases are shared with TRBD1. The CDR3 sequence is 14 residues long. Germline trimming cut 6 bases from V and 7 bases from J; bases unmatched to any gene: 6. Germline V gene data show CDR1 as MDHEN and CDR2 as SYDVKM. CDR3 sequence reads: CASSFTGGIEKLFF. In DNA, the CDR3 is TGTGCCAGCAGCTTTACAGGGGGCATTGAAAAACTGTTTTTT.

This clonotype has a handful of counts. This beta chain is an off-target read within a library intended for alpha chains, so its frequency means little. V and J are TRBV11-2 and TRBJ2-7; the D is unclear. V lost 0 bases and J lost 5, with 8 bases in between. CDR1 SGHAT and CDR2 FQNNGV come from the germline V gene. The CDR3 length is 13 residues. CDR3 protein: CASSLDTANEQYF. The CDR3 nucleotides are TGTGCCAGCAGCTTAGATACGGCCAACGAGCAGTACTTC. The complete variable domain, with remaining parts taken from reference TRBV11-2 and TRBJ2-7, reads EAGVAQSPRYKIIEKRQSVAFWCNPISGHATLYWYQQILGQGPKLLIQFQNNGVVDDSQLPKDRFSAERLKGVDSTLKIQPAKLEDSAVYLCASSLDTANEQYFGPGTRLTVT.

This clonotype was seen repeatedly, ten times or more. The library was designed around alpha chains, so this beta chain is a stray read whose abundance carries little weight. V is TRBV5-1 and J is TRBJ2-7; D might be TRBD1 (6 bases). Germline V gene lookup returns CDR1 SGHRS and CDR2 YFSETQ. This CDR3 has 13 residues. Trimming took 0 bases from V and 6 from J, leaving 10 bases between them. CDR3 DNA: TGCGCCAGCAGCTTGGAAGGGACACCCGAGCAGTACTTC. Encoded protein: CASSLEGTPEQYF. The full variable domain, its missing parts supplied by reference TRBV5-1 and TRBJ2-7, is KAGVTQTPRYLIKTRGQQVTLSCSPISGHRSVSWYQQTPGQGLQFLFEYFSETQRNKGNFPGRFSGRQFSNSRSEMNVSTLELGDSALYLCASSLEGTPEQYFGPGTRLTVT.

The table lists this clonotype with many counts. The size of this beta chain means little, since it is a stray read in a library made for alpha chains. The chain combines TRBV12-3 or TRBV12-4 with TRBJ2-3; D remains ambiguous. The CDR3 totals 11 residues. V was trimmed by 1 base and J by 5 bases, leaving 1 base between them. The CDR3 protein is CASSLVDTQYF. The CDR3 nucleotides are TGTGCCAGCAGTTTAGTAGATACGCAGTATTTT.